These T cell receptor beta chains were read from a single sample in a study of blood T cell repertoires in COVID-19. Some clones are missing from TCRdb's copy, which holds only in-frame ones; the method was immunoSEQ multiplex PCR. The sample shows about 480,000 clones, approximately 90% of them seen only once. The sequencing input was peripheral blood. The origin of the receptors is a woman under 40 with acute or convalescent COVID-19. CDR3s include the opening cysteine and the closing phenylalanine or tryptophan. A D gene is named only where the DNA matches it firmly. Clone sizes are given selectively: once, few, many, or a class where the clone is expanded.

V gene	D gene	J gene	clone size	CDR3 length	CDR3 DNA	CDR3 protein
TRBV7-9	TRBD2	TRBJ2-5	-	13	TGTGCCAGCCGGCTTGCGGGGGAGGAGACCCAGTACTTC	CASRLAGEETQYF
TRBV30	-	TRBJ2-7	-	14	TGTGCCTGGAGTGCGGGGACTCTCTCCTACGAGCAGTACTTC	CAWSAGTLSYEQYF
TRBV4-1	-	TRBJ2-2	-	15	TGCGCCAGCAGCCCCCTGGGCCCGAACACCGGGGAGCTGTTTTTT	CASSPLGPNTGELFF
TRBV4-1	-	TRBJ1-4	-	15	TGCGCCAGCAGCCAAGTGGCAGTAACTAATGAAAAACTGTTTTTT	CASSQVAVTNEKLFF
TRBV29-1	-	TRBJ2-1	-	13	TGCAGCGTTGCGTTCGCCTACCTCAATGAGCAGTTCTTC	CSVAFAYLNEQFF
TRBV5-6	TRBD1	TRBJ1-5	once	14	TGTGCCAGCAGCACCGGGACAGGGGGTCAGCCCCAGCATTTT	CASSTGTGGQPQHF
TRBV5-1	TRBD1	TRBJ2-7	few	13	TGCGCCAGCAGCACGGACAGGGGCTACGAGCAGTACTTC	CASSTDRGYEQYF
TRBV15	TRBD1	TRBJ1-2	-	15	TGTGCCACCAGCCGGGACAGGGGGATTAACTATGGCTACACCTTC	CATSRDRGINYGYTF
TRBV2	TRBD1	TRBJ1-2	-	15	TGTGCCAGCACTCGGGGACAGGGGGCATCCTATGGCTACACCTTC	CASTRGQGASYGYTF
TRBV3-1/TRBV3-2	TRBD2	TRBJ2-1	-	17	TGTGCCAGCAGCCAAGGACCTAGCGGGAGGGGGACCCATGAGCAGTTCTTC	CASSQGPSGRGTHEQFF
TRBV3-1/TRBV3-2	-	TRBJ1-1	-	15	TGTGCCAGCAGCCATGGCTCAGGCAGCAACACTGAAGCTTTCTTT	CASSHGSGSNTEAFF
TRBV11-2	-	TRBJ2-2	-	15	TGTGCCAGCAGCTCCTCGAAACCGGACACCGGGGAGCTGTTTTTT	CASSSSKPDTGELFF
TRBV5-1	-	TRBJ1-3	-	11	TGCGCCAGCAGCAGCTCAAACACCATATATTTT	CASSSSNTIYF
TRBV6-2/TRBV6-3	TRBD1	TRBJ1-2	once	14	TGTGCCAGCAGCAGACCGGGACAGAACTATGGCTACACCTTC	CASSRPGQNYGYTF
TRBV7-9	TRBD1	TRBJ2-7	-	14	TGTGCCAGCAGCCATATGACAGGGGCCTACGAGCAGTACTTC	CASSHMTGAYEQYF
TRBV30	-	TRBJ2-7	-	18	TGTGCCTGGAGTTTTCAAGCGTCAGGGGTCGTTAGCTCCTACGAGCAGTACTTC	CAWSFQASGVVSSYEQYF
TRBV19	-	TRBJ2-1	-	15	TGTGCCAGTAGTTCATCTTTAGGAGGGTACAATGAGCAGTTCTTC	CASSSSLGGYNEQFF
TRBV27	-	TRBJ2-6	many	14	TGTGCCAGCAGTCCATTTGCTGGGGCCAACGTCCTGACTTTC	CASSPFAGANVLTF
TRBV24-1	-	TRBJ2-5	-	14	TGTGCCACCAGTGATGCTGGACAGAAAGAGACCCAGTACTTC	CATSDAGQKETQYF
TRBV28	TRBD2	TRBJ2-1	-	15	TGTGCCAGCAGCCTACTAGCGGGGGGCCGGAATGAGCAGTTCTTC	CASSLLAGGRNEQFF
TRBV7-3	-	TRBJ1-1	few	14	TGTGCCAGCAGCTATTTGGGCAAGGACACTGAAGCTTTCTTT	CASSYLGKDTEAFF
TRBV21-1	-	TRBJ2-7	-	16	TGTGCCAGCAGCCCCCATATTCAGGTCCCCCACTACGAGCAGTACTTC	CASSPHIQVPHYEQYF
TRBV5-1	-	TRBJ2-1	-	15	TGCGCCAGCAGCTCAGGTCCCAGGGGCTACAATGAGCAGTTCTTC	CASSSGPRGYNEQFF
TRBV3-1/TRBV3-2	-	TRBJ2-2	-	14	TGTGCCAGCAGCTTGATTACAGGGACCGGGGAGCTGTTTTTT	CASSLITGTGELFF